This T cell receptor (beta chain) was found in a study of cytotoxic CD8 clonotypes in ibrutinib-treated CLL. The overall study: Recorded responses included approximately 25 partial and 2 complete; following median roughly 68 months, roughly 15 stayed remitted and roughly 12 progressed.

A 1 in 200,000 to 1 in 1 million T cell depth was the sequencing target. TCRdb's table, derived via immunoSEQ multiplex PCR, lists solely in-frame clones and lacks some. The sample shows 250,000 to 350,000 clones, 76% of them seen only once. V shed 0 bases and J shed 2 bases, with 11 bases lying between them. The length of the CDR3 is 16 residues. Germline V CDR1 and CDR2: ENHRY, SYGVKD. The study, taken as a whole, reports: Exceeding age-matched healthy donors, baseline clonality also tracked the counts of circulating CD8+ T cells. The clonality went up when patients responded to ibrutinib and dropped back toward baseline at progression.

This clone was detected only a few times. Its target is not known. The TCR originated in a human donor with chronic lymphocytic leukemia. The rearrangement joins TRBV10-3 to TRBJ2-1; weak D call: TRBD2 (5 bases). The specimen comprised PBMCs, sampled at disease progression, from a patient treated with ibrutinib. Here the CDR3 DNA reads TGTGCCATCAGTGAGTCGAAACGGACTGCCTACAATGAGCAGTTCTTC. This encodes CAISESKRTAYNEQFF.